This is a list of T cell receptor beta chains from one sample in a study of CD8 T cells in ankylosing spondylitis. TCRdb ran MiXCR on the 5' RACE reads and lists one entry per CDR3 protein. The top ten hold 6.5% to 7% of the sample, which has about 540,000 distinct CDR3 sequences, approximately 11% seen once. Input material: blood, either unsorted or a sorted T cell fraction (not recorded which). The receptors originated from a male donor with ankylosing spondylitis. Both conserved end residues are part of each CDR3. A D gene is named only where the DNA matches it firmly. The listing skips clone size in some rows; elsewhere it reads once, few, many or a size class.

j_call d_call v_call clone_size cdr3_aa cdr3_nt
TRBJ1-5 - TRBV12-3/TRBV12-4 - CASRAQVYSNQPQHF TGTGCCAGCAGAGCCCAGGTGTATAGCAATCAGCCCCAGCATTTT
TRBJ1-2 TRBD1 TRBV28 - CASSAPGQPNYGYTF TGTGCCAGCAGTGCTCCGGGACAGCCTAACTATGGCTACACCTTC
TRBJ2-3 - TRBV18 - CASSPPEGRSTDTQYF TGTGCCAGCTCACCACCCGAGGGACGCTCCACAGATACGCAGTATTTT
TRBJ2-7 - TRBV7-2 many CASSFTEAGEQYF TGTGCCAGCAGCTTCACAGAGGCCGGCGAGCAGTACTTC
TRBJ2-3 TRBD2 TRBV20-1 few CSATDTSDSTDTQYF TGCAGTGCAACCGACACTAGCGATAGCACAGATACGCAGTATTTT
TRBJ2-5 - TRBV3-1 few CASSQDRAIPETQYF TGTGCCAGCAGCCAAGATAGGGCAATCCCAGAGACCCAGTACTTC
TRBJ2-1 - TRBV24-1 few CATSFVDNEQFF TGTGCCACCAGTTTCGTGGACAATGAGCAGTTCTTC
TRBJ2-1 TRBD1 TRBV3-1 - CASSPAAGQDKVEQFF TGTGCCAGCAGCCCAGCGGCGGGACAGGATAAAGTTGAGCAGTTCTTC
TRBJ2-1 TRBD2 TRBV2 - CASRETSGRIAEQFF TGTGCCAGCAGGGAGACTAGCGGGAGAATTGCCGAGCAGTTCTTC
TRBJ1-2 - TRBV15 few CATSRDLAGETTF TGTGCCACCAGCAGAGATCTGGCAGGGGAAACCACCTTC
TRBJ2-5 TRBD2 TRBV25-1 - CASSDLSGRGYETQYF TGTGCCAGCAGTGATCTTAGCGGGAGAGGTTACGAGACCCAGTACTTC
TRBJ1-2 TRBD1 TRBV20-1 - CSADTGTVNYGYTF TGCAGTGCTGATACGGGGACAGTTAACTATGGCTACACCTTC
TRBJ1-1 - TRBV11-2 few CASSRTQNTEAFF TGTGCCAGCAGCCGTACTCAGAACACTGAAGCTTTCTTT
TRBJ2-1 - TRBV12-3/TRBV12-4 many CASSLWASSDEQFF TGTGCCAGCAGTTTATGGGCTAGTTCAGATGAGCAGTTCTTC
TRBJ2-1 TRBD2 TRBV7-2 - CASSSGLAGVYQFF TGTGCCAGCAGCTCCGGACTAGCGGGAGTGTATCAGTTCTTC
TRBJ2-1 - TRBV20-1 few CSARRNEQFF TGCAGTGCTAGGAGGAATGAGCAGTTCTTC
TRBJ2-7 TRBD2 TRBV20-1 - CSARGTSGEQYF TGCAGTGCTAGAGGGACTAGCGGTGAGCAGTACTTC
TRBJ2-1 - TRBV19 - CASAGSRDIGSEQFF TGTGCCAGTGCCGGAAGCCGGGACATTGGGAGTGAGCAGTTCTTC
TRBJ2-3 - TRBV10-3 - CAISLTSGFADTQYF TGTGCCATCAGTCTCACAAGTGGATTTGCAGATACGCAGTATTTT
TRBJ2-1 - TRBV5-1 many CASRRGSSYNEQFF TGCGCCAGCAGACGAGGTAGCTCCTACAATGAGCAGTTCTTC
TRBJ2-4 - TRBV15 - CATSSPRELAKNIQYF TGTGCCACCAGCAGTCCTCGAGAGCTAGCCAAAAACATTCAGTACTTC
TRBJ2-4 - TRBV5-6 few CASSLAEGELAKNIQYF TGTGCCAGCAGCTTGGCAGAGGGGGAGCTAGCCAAAAACATTCAGTACTTC
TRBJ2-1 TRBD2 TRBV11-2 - CASSLGLRGSNEQFF TGTGCCAGCAGCTTAGGTCTACGCGGGAGCAATGAGCAGTTCTTC
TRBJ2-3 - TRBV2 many CASSEGAADTQYF TGTGCCAGCAGTGAAGGGGCAGCAGATACGCAGTATTTT
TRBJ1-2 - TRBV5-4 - CASSSYGYTF TGTGCCAGCAGCAGCTATGGCTACACCTTC
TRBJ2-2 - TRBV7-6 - CASSLFRQGNTGELFF TGTGCCAGCAGCTTATTCCGGCAGGGGAACACCGGGGAGCTGTTTTTT
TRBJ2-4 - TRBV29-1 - CSVVAENKNIQYF TGCAGCGTTGTTGCAGAAAACAAAAACATTCAGTACTTC
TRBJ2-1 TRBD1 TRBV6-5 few CASSSYPGTGTRYNEQFF TGTGCCAGCAGTTCCTATCCCGGGACAGGGACCCGATACAATGAGCAGTTCTTC
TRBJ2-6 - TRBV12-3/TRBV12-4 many CASRTTGPSSGANVLTF TGTGCCAGCAGGACGACAGGCCCAAGCTCTGGGGCCAACGTCCTGACTTTC
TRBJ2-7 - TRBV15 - CATSGIQGWGEQYF TGTGCCACCAGCGGGATACAGGGTTGGGGCGAGCAGTACTTC
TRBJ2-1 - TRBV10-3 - CAISSSPSSYNEQFF TGTGCCATCAGTTCTTCCCCCAGCTCCTACAATGAGCAGTTCTTC
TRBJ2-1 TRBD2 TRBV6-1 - CAAGGWLNEQFF TGTGCCGCGGGGGGGTGGCTCAATGAGCAGTTCTTC
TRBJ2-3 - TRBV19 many CASSQNRGTDTQYF TGTGCCAGTAGCCAGAACAGGGGCACAGATACGCAGTATTTT
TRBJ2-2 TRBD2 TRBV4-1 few CASSHPGLAGGITGELFF TGCGCCAGCAGCCACCCGGGACTAGCGGGAGGAATCACCGGGGAGCTGTTTTTT
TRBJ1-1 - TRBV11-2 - CASSLGGLTTEAFF TGTGCCAGCAGCTTAGGGGGTCTTACGACTGAAGCTTTCTTT
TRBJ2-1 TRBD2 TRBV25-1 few CASIAAGVENEQFF TGTGCCAGCATAGCGGCGGGAGTCGAAAATGAGCAGTTCTTC
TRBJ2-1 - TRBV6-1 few CASSEVGGPRHNEQFF TGTGCCAGCAGTGAAGTGGGGGGACCGCGCCACAATGAGCAGTTCTTC
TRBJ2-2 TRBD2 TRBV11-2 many CASSPRTSYSTGELFF TGTGCCAGCAGTCCAAGGACTAGCTATAGCACCGGGGAGCTGTTTTTT
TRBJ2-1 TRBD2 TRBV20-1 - CSARDPWTSSEQFF TGCAGTGCTAGAGACCCCTGGACTAGCAGTGAGCAGTTCTTC
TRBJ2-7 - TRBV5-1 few CASSPNTGPEQYF TGCGCCAGCAGCCCCAACACAGGGCCCGAGCAGTACTTC
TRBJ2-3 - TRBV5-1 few CASKASSGGGLYF TGCGCCAGCAAGGCCAGTTCGGGGGGCGGACTGTATTTT
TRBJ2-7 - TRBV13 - CASSPRDGYYEQYF TGTGCCAGCAGCCCCCGGGACGGGTACTACGAGCAGTACTTC
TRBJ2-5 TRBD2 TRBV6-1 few CASKRDQLQETQYF TGTGCCAGCAAGCGGGACCAACTGCAAGAGACCCAGTACTTC
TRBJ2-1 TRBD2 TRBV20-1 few CSARDRTSGRNEQFF TGCAGTGCTAGAGATAGGACTAGCGGGAGGAATGAGCAGTTCTTC
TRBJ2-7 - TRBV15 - CATSEGGYSSYEQYF TGTGCCACCTCGGAGGGGGGCTATAGCTCCTACGAGCAGTACTTC
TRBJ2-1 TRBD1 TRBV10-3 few CAISGTGGTNEQFF TGTGCCATCAGCGGGACAGGGGGGACCAATGAGCAGTTCTTC
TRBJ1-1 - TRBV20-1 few CSASRGEYTEAFF TGCAGTGCCTCGAGGGGGGAATACACTGAAGCTTTCTTT
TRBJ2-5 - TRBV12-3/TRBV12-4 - CASSAPGRMKETQYF TGTGCCAGCAGCGCTCCGGGACGCATGAAAGAGACCCAGTACTTC
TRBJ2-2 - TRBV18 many CASSTGPTGRELFF TGTGCCAGCTCAACCGGTCCGACAGGCCGGGAGCTGTTTTTT
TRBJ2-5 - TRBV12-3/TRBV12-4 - CASNDPRGGGQETQYF TGTGCCAGCAACGACCCCAGGGGCGGCGGGCAAGAGACCCAGTACTTC
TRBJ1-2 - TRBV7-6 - CASSPEAGSVYGYTF TGTGCCAGCAGCCCAGAGGCCGGGAGCGTCTATGGCTACACCTTC
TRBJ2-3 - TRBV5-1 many CASRLQGRADTQYF TGCGCCAGCAGATTACAGGGGAGGGCGGATACGCAGTATTTT
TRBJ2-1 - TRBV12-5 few CASGRVGDSYNEQFF TGTGCTAGTGGTCGGGTTGGGGATTCCTACAATGAGCAGTTCTTC
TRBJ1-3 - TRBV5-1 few CASRPGLEGNTIYF TGCGCCAGCAGGCCCGGGTTGGAAGGAAACACCATATATTTT
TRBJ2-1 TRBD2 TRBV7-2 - CASSLASGSGSSVEQFF TGTGCCAGCAGCTTAGCTTCGGGTAGCGGGAGTAGTGTTGAGCAGTTCTTC
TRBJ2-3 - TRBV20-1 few CSASYQADTQYF TGCAGTGCTAGCTACCAGGCAGATACGCAGTATTTT
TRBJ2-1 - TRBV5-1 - CASSLAVTEISYNEQFF TGCGCCAGCAGCTTGGCCGTGACGGAAATTTCCTACAATGAGCAGTTCTTC